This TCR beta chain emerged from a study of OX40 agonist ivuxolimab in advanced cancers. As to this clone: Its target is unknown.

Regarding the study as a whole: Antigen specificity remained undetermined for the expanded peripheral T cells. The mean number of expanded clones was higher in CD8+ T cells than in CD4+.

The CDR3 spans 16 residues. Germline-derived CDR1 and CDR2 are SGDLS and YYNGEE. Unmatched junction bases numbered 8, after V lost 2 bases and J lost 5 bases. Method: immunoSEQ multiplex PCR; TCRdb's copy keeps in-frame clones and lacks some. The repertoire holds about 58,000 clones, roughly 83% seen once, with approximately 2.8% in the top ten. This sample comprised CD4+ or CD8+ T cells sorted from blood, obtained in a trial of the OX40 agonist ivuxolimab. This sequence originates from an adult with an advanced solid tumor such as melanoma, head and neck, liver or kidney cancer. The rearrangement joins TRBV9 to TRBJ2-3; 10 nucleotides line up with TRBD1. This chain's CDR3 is CASSVVTGGAVDTQYF. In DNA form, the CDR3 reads TGTGCCAGCAGCGTCGTGACAGGGGGCGCGGTAGATACGCAGTATTTT.